One and the same sample provided the 16 T cell receptor beta chains below, sequenced in a study of blood T cells in healthy people across ages. Then a second PCR, running roughly 7 to 11 cycles, was carried out with a sample-barcoded 5' primer and a J-beta primer mix. Via MiXCR, TCRdb re-called the 5' RACE reads, giving one row per CDR3 protein. The table records approximately 800,000 distinct CDR3 sequences, about 53% of them present only once. Specimen: blood. These receptors came from an older man in good health.

The table lists this clonotype with a few counts. CDR3 DNA sequence: TGTGCCAGCAGAGGGACAGGGAAGGACTATGGCTACACCTTC. Protein: CASRGTGKDYGYTF. The rearrangement joins TRBV12-3 or TRBV12-4 to TRBJ1-2; 9 bases agree with TRBD1. This CDR3 contains 14 residues. With 6 bases clipped from V and 3 bases from J, the junction kept 5 bases outside the gene matches.

This rearrangement joins TRBV27 to TRBJ2-1; a possible D gene is TRBD1 (6 bases). The CDR3 contains 17 residues. Per germline, CDR1 MNHEY and CDR2 SMNVEV (reference sequence). The V end lost 5 bases, the J end lost 10 bases, and 27 bases lay between the germline ends. CDR3 protein: CASSAYPIWTDSYEQFF. CDR3 coding DNA: TGTGCCAGCAGTGCGTATCCCATTTGGACAGACTCCTACGAGCAGTTCTTC.

The chain links TRBV2 to TRBJ2-1; a possible D gene is TRBD2 (6 bases). Germline values: CDR1 SNHLY, CDR2 FYNNEI. This CDR3 spans 16 amino acids. The germline V and J ends were trimmed by 6 bases and 7 bases, with 22 bases remaining between them. CDR3 sequence (DNA): TGTGCCAGCAGGAATACTCGCGGAGGGGAGTTGAATGAGCAGTTCTTC. This sequence encodes CASRNTRGGELNEQFF.

The chain recombines TRBV20-1 with TRBJ1-2, with D uncertain. CDR1 is DFQATT, CDR2 SNEGSKA, per germline (reference sequence). The CDR3 spans 15 residues. The ends were cut back, 2 bases at V and 4 bases at J, with 17 bases in the middle. The DNA for the CDR3 is TGCAGTGCTAGAAGGGCAGACTTGGGAGCCTATGGCTACACCTTC. Encoded protein: CSARRADLGAYGYTF.

The J gene is TRBJ1-4, the V gene TRBV29-1, with TRBD1 identical over 9 bases. Per germline, CDR1 SQVTM and CDR2 ANQGSEA. This CDR3 is built from 13 residues. The junction had 7 bases not matched to a gene; V was cut back by 6 bases and J by 8 bases. The CDR3 DNA reads TGCAGCGTCGGACAGGGGAGGGGGGAAAAACTGTTTTTT. Its protein is CSVGQGRGEKLFF.

V is TRBV18 and J is TRBJ2-3; 10 nucleotides align to TRBD2. This CDR3 has 14 residues. The J segment lost 14 bases and the V segment lost 6 bases, leaving 14 bases of the junction unmatched. Germline loops: CDR1 KGHSH, CDR2 LQKENI. As DNA, the CDR3 is TGTGCCAGCTCCCAGACTAGCGGGTCCCAACAGGCGTATTTT. Amino acid sequence: CASSQTSGSQQAYF.

There are a few counts of this clonotype. V and J are TRBV12-3 or TRBV12-4 and TRBJ1-2; 9 bases agree with TRBD1. The CDR3 extends over 15 amino acids. V shed 5 bases and J 4 bases; nucleotides not matched to a gene: 8. The CDR3 protein is CASSLRGQGTYGYTF. In DNA form, the CDR3 reads TGTGCCAGCAGTCTCCGGGGACAGGGAACCTATGGCTACACCTTC.

Only a few counts were recorded for this clonotype. The V gene is TRBV6-5, the J gene TRBJ2-7; TRBD1 aligns across 9 bases. The CDR3 is made up of 16 amino acids. Per the germline V gene, CDR1 is MNHEY and CDR2 is SVGAGI. V dropped 7 bases and J dropped 6; count of bases not matched to a gene: 16. The CDR3, as DNA: TGTGCCAGCAACCCCTGGACCGGGACAGGGAGTGGCGAGCAGTACTTC. This sequence encodes CASNPWTGTGSGEQYF.

The gene calls are TRBV9 and TRBJ1-6; D call uncertain. Germline values: CDR1 SGDLS, CDR2 YYNGEE. Between the trimmed V and J ends, which lost 4 bases and 5 bases, there was a span of 13 bases. CDR3 length: 15 residues. The CDR3 loop reads CASSSLDQDNSPLHF. The CDR3 DNA is TGTGCCAGCAGCTCCCTGGACCAAGATAATTCACCCCTCCACTTT.

The chain links TRBV9 to TRBJ2-1; the match to TRBD2 covers 14 bases. V gave up 0 bases and J gave up 7 bases; unmatched junction bases: 0. This CDR3 region has 15 residues. CDR1 and CDR2 (germline): SGDLS, YYNGEE. The CDR3 DNA is TGTGCCAGCAGCGTAGGGACTAGCGGGAGGAATGAGCAGTTCTTC. This gives the protein CASSVGTSGRNEQFF.

The chain employs TRBV6-1 and TRBJ2-3; D not certain. Trimming pared 3 bases from V and 14 bases from J, leaving 15 bases between. The CDR3 covers 12 residues. Germline V gives CDR1 MNHNS, CDR2 SASEGT. The CDR3: CASSESHRDAYF. CDR3 nucleotides: TGTGCCAGCAGTGAGTCGCACAGAGACGCGTATTTT.

The rearrangement joins TRBV5-4 to TRBJ1-2, with D possibly being TRBD1 (5 bases). V was trimmed by 5 bases and J by 7 bases, leaving 18 bases between them. The CDR3 contains 14 residues. The germline V gene has CDR1 SGHNT and CDR2 YYREEE (reference sequence). The CDR3 DNA follows: TGTGCCAGCAGTCCCGGGGCAGCCGGGGGTGGCTACACCTTC. Amino acid sequence: CASSPGAAGGGYTF. Looking up the rest from reference TRBV5-4 and TRBJ1-2 gives the full variable domain: ETGVTQSPTHLIKTRGQQVTLRCSSQSGHNTVSWYQQALGQGPQFIFQYYREEENGRGNFPPRFSGLQFPNYSSELNVNALELDDSALYLCASSPGAAGGGYTFGSGTRLTVV.

This clonotype showed up just once. This chain joins TRBV20-1 and TRBJ1-5; 7 bases are shared with TRBD1. Germline assignment: CDR1 DFQATT and CDR2 SNEGSKA (reference sequence). V lost 6 bases, J lost 4 bases, and 9 bases stayed unmatched. The CDR3 covers 14 residues. The CDR3 spells CSALYRGGNQPQHF. CDR3 DNA sequence: TGCAGTGCCCTCTACAGGGGAGGGAATCAGCCCCAGCATTTT.

The chain has TRBV20-1 and TRBJ2-1, with 7 bases that match TRBD1. The CDR3 loop spans 16 amino acids. From germline, CDR1 is DFQATT and CDR2 SNEGSKA (reference sequence). J lost 0 bases, V lost 1 base, and 6 bases had no gene match. The CDR3 region has the DNA TGCAGTGCTAGAGGTGCAACAGGGGACTCCTACAATGAGCAGTTCTTC. Amino acids: CSARGATGDSYNEQFF.

As to this clonotype: A much larger clone lies one base from this, so it may be a read error. The genes are TRBV29-1 and TRBJ2-6, with unresolved D. V was shortened by 7 bases and J by 2 bases, with 9 bases between the two germline ends. Germline V gene lookup returns CDR1 SQVTM and CDR2 ANQGSEA. This CDR3 has 13 residues. This CDR3 is CSGLSPGANVLTF. In nucleotides, the CDR3 is TGCAGCGGCCTCAGCCCTGGGGCCAACGTCCTGACTTTC.

This clonotype has at least ten counts. The chain employs TRBV29-1 and TRBJ2-5; possible D gene TRBD2, 6 bases. Trimming pared 4 bases from V and 4 bases from J, leaving 13 bases between. Germline assignment: CDR1 SQVTM and CDR2 ANQGSEA. The CDR3 extends over 13 amino acids. The CDR3 sequence is CSVARRAGETQYF. The CDR3 coding sequence is TGCAGCGTTGCTAGGAGGGCGGGAGAGACCCAGTACTTC.